A selection of T cell receptor beta chains follows, all from one sample in a study of beta chain features in type 1 diabetes. The protocol was immunoSEQ multiplex PCR, while the TCRdb copy is restricted to in-frame clones and leaves out a portion. This sample has 500,000 to 850,000 clones, with over 11% found just once. Material for sequencing was naive CD4+ T cells from blood. These receptors all stem from a man younger than 35 with type 1 diabetes. Both conserved end residues are part of each CDR3. Each record gives: CDR3 protein, CDR3 DNA, V gene, clone size, D gene, J gene. The D gene is left open where the match is weak. Not every row has a clone size; where given, it reads once, few, many or a size class.

CASSLRDSPEKLFF	TGTGCCAGCAGCTTACGGGACAGTCCAGAAAAACTGTTTTTT	TRBV7-3	.	TRBD1	TRBJ1-4
CASSQGTGFSEKLFF	TGCGCCAGCAGCCAAGGAACAGGGTTTTCTGAAAAACTGTTTTTT	TRBV4-3	.	.	TRBJ1-4
CASSSQGQEETQYF	TGTGCCAGCAGCTCACAGGGTCAGGAAGAGACCCAGTACTTC	TRBV5-4	.	.	TRBJ2-5
CASSSQETQYF	TGCGCCAGCAGCTCCCAAGAGACCCAGTACTTC	TRBV5-1	many	.	TRBJ2-5
CAITQDRAYNEQFF	TGTGCCATCACCCAGGACAGGGCCTACAATGAGCAGTTCTTC	TRBV10-3	many	TRBD1	TRBJ2-1
CASSTQLNEQFF	TGTGCCAGTAGTACACAGCTCAATGAGCAGTTCTTC	TRBV19	few	.	TRBJ2-1
CATSRPGQTKETQYF	TGTGCCACCAGCAGACCGGGACAGACTAAAGAGACCCAGTACTTC	TRBV15	.	TRBD1	TRBJ2-5
CATGAFAYNEQFF	TGTGCCACGGGGGCGTTCGCCTACAATGAGCAGTTCTTC	TRBV11-2	.	.	TRBJ2-1
CASSLQGGYGYTF	TGTGCCAGCAGCTTACAGGGGGGCTATGGCTACACCTTC	TRBV13	few	TRBD1	TRBJ1-2
CSGTGTDNEKLFF	TGCAGCGGGACCGGGACAGATAATGAAAAACTGTTTTTT	TRBV29-1	.	TRBD1	TRBJ1-4
CASGLQGEQFF	TGTGCCAGCGGACTGCAGGGTGAGCAGTTCTTC	TRBV11-2	.	.	TRBJ2-1
CASSFRVLRLNTEAFF	TGTGCCAGCAGCTTCAGGGTCCTACGGCTAAACACTGAAGCTTTCTTT	TRBV7-9	.	.	TRBJ1-1
CASSPLRDTEAFF	TGTGCCAGCAGTCCCCTCCGGGACACTGAAGCTTTCTTT	TRBV27	.	.	TRBJ1-1
CASSPGPGDTQYF	TGTGCCAGCTCACCCGGCCCGGGAGATACGCAGTATTTT	TRBV18	.	.	TRBJ2-3
CASTSTESTDTQYF	TGCGCCAGCACCTCGACAGAGAGCACAGATACGCAGTATTTT	TRBV5-1	few	.	TRBJ2-3
CATSLAGTVSYEQYF	TGTGCCACCAGCCTAGCCGGGACAGTTTCCTACGAGCAGTACTTC	TRBV15	.	TRBD1	TRBJ2-7
CASSRGTSNSYNEQFF	TGCGCCAGCAGCCGCGGGACTTCGAATTCCTACAATGAGCAGTTCTTC	TRBV4-1	.	.	TRBJ2-1
CASSLELTPVVNTGELFF	TGTGCCAGCAGCTTGGAGCTAACGCCCGTTGTGAACACCGGGGAGCTGTTTTTT	TRBV5-6	.	.	TRBJ2-2
CASSLAGGQENIQYF	TGCGCCAGCAGCTTGGCCGGGGGACAGGAAAACATTCAGTACTTC	TRBV5-1	.	TRBD1	TRBJ2-4
CAWSVSVNTGELFF	TGTGCCTGGAGTGTAAGCGTAAACACCGGGGAGCTGTTTTTT	TRBV30	few	.	TRBJ2-2
CASSMTSGGAKDTQYF	TGTGCCAGCAGCATGACTAGCGGGGGGGCCAAAGATACGCAGTATTTT	TRBV7-2	.	TRBD2	TRBJ2-3
CAWRWDPSQETQYF	TGTGCCTGGAGGTGGGACCCCTCCCAAGAGACCCAGTACTTC	TRBV30	few	.	TRBJ2-5
CASSLEKDGYTF	TGCGCCAGCAGCTTGGAGAAGGATGGCTACACCTTC	TRBV5-1	few	.	TRBJ1-2
CASSKTGTTEAFF	TGTGCCAGCAGTAAAACAGGGACCACTGAAGCTTTCTTT	TRBV2	.	.	TRBJ1-1
CASSLPGTGSGTQYF	TGCGCCAGCAGCCTACCCGGGACAGGTTCCGGGACCCAGTACTTC	TRBV5-1	.	TRBD1	TRBJ2-5
CASSLRQGRAGANVLTF	TGTGCCAGCAGCTTGCGACAGGGAAGGGCTGGGGCCAACGTCCTGACTTTC	TRBV7-2	few	TRBD1	TRBJ2-6
CSVLGQGAGPFAKNIQYF	TGCAGCGTTCTTGGACAGGGGGCCGGGCCATTTGCCAAAAACATTCAGTACTTC	TRBV29-1	.	TRBD1	TRBJ2-4
CASSPRGGQADTQYF	TGTGCCAGCAGCCCGCGGGGGGGCCAAGCAGATACGCAGTATTTT	TRBV11-2	.	TRBD2	TRBJ2-3
CASSLNSGRLGQETQYF	TGTGCCAGCAGCTTAAATAGCGGGCGCCTGGGACAAGAGACCCAGTACTTC	TRBV11-2	once	TRBD2	TRBJ2-5
CATSRDTGELFF	TGTGCCACTTCCCGGGATACCGGGGAGCTGTTTTTT	TRBV2	few	.	TRBJ2-2
CASSLARAVPGLAVPNEQFF	TGCGCCAGCAGCTTGGCCCGGGCAGTTCCGGGACTAGCGGTTCCCAATGAGCAGTTCTTC	TRBV5-1	few	TRBD2	TRBJ2-1
CSVEDPIQGARYEQYF	TGCAGCGTTGAAGACCCGATACAGGGGGCGCGGTACGAGCAGTACTTC	TRBV29-1	few	TRBD1	TRBJ2-7
CAWSGGLAGHTDTQYF	TGTGCCTGGAGTGGGGGACTAGCGGGGCACACAGATACGCAGTATTTT	TRBV30	.	TRBD2	TRBJ2-3
CASSQQSGQAGVGTDTQYF	TGCGCCAGCAGTCAACAGTCAGGTCAAGCGGGAGTTGGAACAGATACGCAGTATTTT	TRBV23-1	.	TRBD2	TRBJ2-3
CASSLRGTDTQYF	TGTGCCAGCAGCTTAAGGGGCACAGATACGCAGTATTTT	TRBV11-3	few	.	TRBJ2-3
CASSSFFYGYTF	TGTGCCAGCAGCTCCTTTTTCTATGGCTACACCTTC	TRBV7-2	.	.	TRBJ1-2
CASSLAEGRHEQFF	TGTGCCAGCAGCTTAGCGGAGGGGAGGCATGAGCAGTTCTTC	TRBV7-6	.	.	TRBJ2-1
CASSRLSDNSPLHF	TGTGCCAGCAGTCGATTATCAGATAATTCACCCCTCCACTTT	TRBV6-5	.	.	TRBJ1-6
CASIPLGQGSGAEAFF	TGTGCCAGTATCCCTCTGGGGCAGGGGTCGGGCGCTGAAGCTTTCTTT	TRBV19	few	.	TRBJ1-1
CASSLQGVEKLFF	TGTGCCAGCAGCCTACAGGGTGTTGAAAAACTGTTTTTT	TRBV7-9	.	.	TRBJ1-4